The 14 T cell receptor beta chains listed next were all sequenced from one sample in a study of identical twins. MiXCR was run by TCRdb on the 5' RACE reads, yielding one entry per CDR3 protein. Of around 510,000 distinct CDR3 sequences detected, roughly an eighth appear once; the ten largest clones hold about 0.97%. These data also featured in a second study, about yellow fever vaccine responses in identical twins.

Input material: CD4+ T cells sorted from blood. Receptors were obtained from a woman between 18 and 29 years old in good health.

This clonotype has only a few counts. The chain carries TRBV7-2 and TRBJ2-5; D remains unclear. CDR1 is SGHTA and CDR2 is FQGNSA in the germline V gene. CDR3 size: 15 residues. Trimming pared 1 base from V and 5 bases from J, leaving 14 bases between. The DNA for the CDR3 is TGTGCCAGCAGCTTAGAAAGCCTCTCGGCCGAGACCCAGTACTTC. It specifies CASSLESLSAETQYF.

This chain connects TRBV28 to TRBJ2-3, with TRBD2 identical over 8 bases. Per the germline V gene, CDR1 is MDHEN and CDR2 is SYDVKM. The CDR3 is made up of 15 amino acids. V shed 11 bases, J shed 1 base, and the junction held 11 bases outside the gene matches. In DNA form, the CDR3 reads TGTGCCGGAGGGGCTAGCGGGCCGGGCACAGATACGCAGTATTTT. Protein: CAGGASGPGTDTQYF.

This clonotype was counted at least ten times. The rearrangement joins TRBV12-3 or TRBV12-4 to TRBJ2-1; no definite D call. This CDR3 spans 14 amino acids. V lost 6 bases, J lost 4 bases, and 13 bases lay in between. The CDR3 region is CASRSSLEYNEQFF. In DNA form, the CDR3 reads TGTGCCAGCAGATCCTCCCTAGAGTACAATGAGCAGTTCTTC.

This chain links TRBV5-1 with TRBJ1-4, with TRBD1 as a possible D gene (5 bases). Per germline, CDR1 SGHRS and CDR2 YFSETQ. The CDR3 is 15 residues long. V shed 1 base and J shed 7 bases, with 14 bases lying between them. The CDR3 DNA follows: TGCGCCAGCAGCTTGTCTGTCGGGGCGGGTGAAAAACTGTTTTTT. Protein product: CASSLSVGAGEKLFF.

This clonotype occurred a few times. This sequence joins TRBV4-3 and TRBJ2-5; D gene ambiguous. This CDR3 spans 15 amino acids. Deletions cut 1 base from V and 7 bases from J, with 16 bases between. CDR1 LGHNA and CDR2 YSLEER come from the germline V gene. The CDR3 here is CASSQAAKSIVTQYF. CDR3 sequence (DNA): TGCGCCAGCAGCCAAGCGGCTAAATCTATTGTGACCCAGTACTTC.

This clonotype came up once. The CDR3 coding sequence is TGTGCCAGCAGCTTAAGGGTTAGCACTGAAGCTTTCTTT. Its protein product is CASSLRVSTEAFF. V is TRBV13 and J is TRBJ1-1, with D unclear. This CDR3 contains 13 residues. Germline loops: CDR1 PRHDT, CDR2 FYEKMQ (reference sequence). Trimming removed 2 bases at V and 4 bases at J, with 8 bases between.

This clonotype has a count of ten or more. The chain joins TRBV29-1 to TRBJ1-1, with 9 bases aligning to TRBD1. Germline V gives CDR1 SQVTM, CDR2 ANQGSEA. With V trimmed by 5 bases and J by 5 bases, 9 bases remained unmatched. CDR3 length equals 14 residues. For the CDR3, the DNA is TGCAGCGTTCGAACAGGGGGCGTGGGGACTGAAGCTTTCTTT. This codes for CSVRTGGVGTEAFF.

This clonotype has at least ten counts. V and J are TRBV12-3 or TRBV12-4 and TRBJ2-1; D remains unclear. V was cut by 3 bases and J by 9 bases, with 6 bases left in between. The CDR3 sequence is 11 residues long. The CDR3 loop reads CASSLKIEQFF. The CDR3 nucleotides read TGTGCCAGCAGTTTGAAGATTGAGCAGTTCTTC.

This clonotype occurred a few times. The chain is built from TRBV7-6 and TRBJ1-2; no definite D call. The CDR3 has 12 residues. Germline V lookup: CDR1 SGHVS, CDR2 FNYEAQ. The V end was cut by 5 bases, the J end by 3 bases, with 7 bases between. The CDR3 coding sequence is TGTGCCAGCAGCCAAAGGGACTATGGCTACACCTTC. This sequence encodes CASSQRDYGYTF.

This CDR3 is CSARTSGSPVGDTQYF. DNA for the CDR3: TGCAGTGCGCGGACTAGCGGGAGTCCAGTAGGAGATACGCAGTATTTT. J is TRBJ2-3 and V is TRBV20-1; 13 positions match TRBD2. The CDR3 has 16 residues. Per the germline V gene, CDR1 is DFQATT and CDR2 is SNEGSKA (reference sequence). The V segment lost 6 bases and the J segment 5 bases; nucleotides outside the gene matches: 11.

This clonotype was detected ten times or more. The rearrangement links TRBV3-1 to TRBJ2-7; tentative D call: TRBD1 (6 bases). The CDR3 has 16 amino acids. The V and J ends lost 3 bases and 3 bases respectively, with 18 bases between them. The germline V gene has CDR1 LGHDT and CDR2 YNNKEL (reference sequence). In DNA form, the CDR3 reads TGTGCCAGCAGCCACGCCCGGACAGCTATAGTCTACGAGCAGTACTTC. Encoded protein: CASSHARTAIVYEQYF.

This clonotype came up a few times. The gene calls are TRBV20-1 and TRBJ2-1; TRBD2 agrees at 10 bases. Germline V gives CDR1 DFQATT, CDR2 SNEGSKA (reference sequence). Losses at the gene ends were 4 bases for V and 7 bases for J; bases not matched to a gene: 7. The CDR3 loop spans 14 amino acids. This CDR3 reads CSATSGRGRNEQFF. In nucleotides, the CDR3 is TGCAGTGCTACTAGCGGGAGAGGTCGGAATGAGCAGTTCTTC.

The V gene is TRBV12-3 or TRBV12-4, the J gene TRBJ1-2; no clear D. V dropped 3 bases and J dropped 7 bases, with 15 bases sitting between them. This CDR3 is 14 amino acids long. The CDR3 sequence is CASSFEPTMGGYTF. The CDR3 nucleotides read TGTGCCAGCAGTTTTGAACCTACTATGGGTGGCTACACCTTC.

The chain has TRBV27 and TRBJ2-7; a weak D match, TRBD2 (6 bases). This CDR3 comprises 13 residues. V dropped 4 bases and J dropped 5 bases, with 12 bases sitting between them. The germline CDR1 and CDR2 sequences are MNHEY and SMNVEV (reference sequence). The CDR3 bases are TGTGCCAGCAGTTCCCGGGGGAAGGACGAGCAGTACTTC. Amino acid sequence: CASSSRGKDEQYF.